Given below is one TCR beta chain in context. Its specificity is unknown. The data were obtained in a study of response to subunit inactivated influenza vaccine. Study results and limitations: The authors suggested that every seasonal influenza vaccination recruits few new T cells.

TCRdb recomputed calls from the RT-PCR reads with MiXCR, one row per CDR3 protein. In the table there are about 610,000 distinct CDR3 sequences, 14% of which are singletons. The specimen comprised PBMCs from blood, sampled approximately 13 days after vaccination. The receptor was derived from a man between 45 and 60 years old who received an inactivated influenza vaccine.

CDR3 sequence (DNA): TGTGCAGGGGGGATCTCTGACGAGCAGTACTTC. Protein: CAGGISDEQYF. This chain links TRBV30 with TRBJ2-7; D may correspond to TRBD1 or TRBD2 (6 bases each). Germline CDR1 GTSNPN, CDR2 SVGIG (reference sequence). CDR3 size: 11 residues.